This T cell receptor beta chain was observed in a study of cytomegalovirus exposure and HLA in healthy donors. General study findings and limits: In a later analysis, productive TCRs from donors in an Asian-associated ancestry cluster reportedly carried fewer N-insertions than the cohort mean.

Each donor was healthy, and each was a bone marrow donor. V lost 1 base and J 3 bases, leaving 13 bases between the germline ends. The CDR3 extends over 15 amino acids. The germline V gene has CDR1 SGHTA and CDR2 FQGNSA. Primers for the PCR totalled 60 Vbeta and 13 Jbeta. TCRdb's table, derived via immunoSEQ multiplex PCR, lists solely in-frame clones and lacks some. The repertoire holds roughly 130,000 clones, with 76% as singletons. Worth noting for this clone: The antigen remains undetermined.

The receptor's source is a man aged 35 to 55 in good health and CMV-seronegative. Sample: PBMCs. V usage is TRBV7-2 and J usage is TRBJ2-7; D possibly corresponds to TRBD1 (6 bases). As DNA, the CDR3 is TGTGCCAGCAGCTTAGTGGATGACAGGTTCTACGAGCAGTACTTC. Its protein is CASSLVDDRFYEQYF.